The 26 T cell receptor beta chains listed next were all sequenced from one sample in a study of blood T cell repertoires in COVID-19. Profiled with immunoSEQ multiplex PCR; TCRdb holds only in-frame clones, not every one. This sample yields approximately 110,000 clones, of which about 87% are seen a single time; approximately 4.4% belongs to the top ten. Sequenced material: peripheral blood. These receptors were collected from a woman in her forties or fifties with acute or convalescent COVID-19.

The chain links TRBV29-1 to TRBJ2-7, with D perhaps matching TRBD1 (8 bases). Germline values: CDR1 SQVTM, CDR2 ANQGSEA. The CDR3 spans 13 residues. Trimming shortened V by 5 bases and J by 6 bases, and 17 bases separated the two germline ends. The chain's CDR3 is CSVLQGGRTEQYF. CDR3 DNA sequence: TGCAGCGTTTTACAGGGGGGGAGAACCGAGCAGTACTTC.

This chain links TRBV3-1 (or the pseudogene TRBV3-2) with TRBJ2-3, with TRBD2 identical over 14 bases. The CDR3 sequence is 15 residues long. CDR1 and CDR2 from the germline V gene are LGHDT and YNNKEL (reference sequence). V lost 6 bases and J lost 1; bases outside the gene matches: 0. DNA of the CDR3: TGTGCCAGCAGGGGACTAGCGGGAGGCACAGATACGCAGTATTTT. It is translated as CASRGLAGGTDTQYF.

The chain links TRBV3-1 (or the pseudogene TRBV3-2) to TRBJ1-1; 8 positions match TRBD1. Germline loops: CDR1 LGHDT, CDR2 YNNKEL (reference sequence). The junction had 6 bases not matched to a gene; V was cut back by 0 bases and J by 6 bases. This CDR3 is 15 amino acids long. The chain's CDR3 is CASSQDWQGAAEAFF. CDR3 nucleotide sequence: TGTGCCAGCAGCCAAGATTGGCAGGGGGCAGCTGAAGCTTTCTTT.

The chain couples TRBV5-1 to TRBJ2-3; 10 bases line up with TRBD1. The trim removed 1 base at V and 8 bases at J, leaving 4 bases unmatched. The CDR3 consists of 14 residues. CDR1 is SGHRS, CDR2 YFSETQ, per germline. The CDR3 bases are TGCGCCAGCAGCTTGTTTCGGACAGGGGGTACGCAGTATTTT. It encodes CASSLFRTGGTQYF. Filled out from reference TRBV5-1 and TRBJ2-3, the complete variable domain reads KAGVTQTPRYLIKTRGQQVTLSCSPISGHRSVSWYQQTPGQGLQFLFEYFSETQRNKGNFPGRFSGRQFSNSRSEMNVSTLELGDSALYLCASSLFRTGGTQYFGPGTRLTVL.

This chain uses TRBV9 with TRBJ1-3; TRBD1 matches at 12 bases. This CDR3 contains 16 residues. The germline CDR1 and CDR2 sequences are SGDLS and YYNGEE. With V trimmed by 0 bases and J by 11 bases, 9 bases remained unmatched. The CDR3 is CASSVGRDRGPTAIYF. The CDR3 bases are TGTGCCAGCAGCGTAGGTCGGGACAGGGGGCCTACCGCCATATATTTT.

The chain couples TRBV7-3 to TRBJ2-2; TRBD2 might be the D (5 bases). CDR1 is SGHTA, CDR2 FQGTGA, per germline. Deletions cut 5 bases from V and 1 base from J, with 8 bases between. The CDR3 consists of 14 residues. The CDR3 nucleotides read TGTGCCAGCAGCCGCGGGCGGAACACCGGGGAGCTGTTTTTT. Translation gives CASSRGRNTGELFF.

The count of this clone is one. CDR3: CAWSVRTGGGNSPLHF. DNA for the CDR3: TGTGCCTGGAGTGTACGGACGGGGGGCGGGAATTCACCCCTCCACTTT. V usage is TRBV30 and J usage is TRBJ1-6; maybe TRBD1 (6 bases). Between the trimmed V and J ends, which lost 0 bases and 7 bases, there was a span of 16 bases. CDR3 size: 16 residues. Germline V lookup: CDR1 GTSNPN, CDR2 SVGIG (reference sequence).

This chain uses TRBV5-6 with TRBJ2-2; D might be TRBD2 (5 bases). CDR1 and CDR2 (germline): SGHDT, YYEEEE. V lost 0 bases, J lost 1 base, and 10 bases lay in between. CDR3 length: 16 amino acids. The DNA of the CDR3 is TGTGCCAGCAGCTTGGGGACGGGGTTGAACACCGGGGAGCTGTTTTTT. It codes for CASSLGTGLNTGELFF.

The chain links TRBV27 to TRBJ1-6; a possible D gene is TRBD1 (6 bases). The CDR3 has 14 residues. Germline loops: CDR1 MNHEY, CDR2 SMNVEV (reference sequence). V dropped 0 bases and J dropped 12 bases, with 12 bases sitting between them. CDR3 in amino acids: CASSLSAGALPLHF. Written as DNA, the CDR3 is TGTGCCAGCAGTTTATCGGCAGGGGCATTACCCCTCCACTTT.

The chain couples TRBV7-6 to TRBJ2-7; 7 bases line up with TRBD1. Germline-derived CDR1 and CDR2 are SGHVS and FNYEAQ. V lost 1 base, J lost 5 bases, and 11 bases stayed unmatched. This CDR3 contains 16 residues. The CDR3 loop reads CASSLVLGTQGHEQYF. The CDR3 bases are TGTGCCAGCAGCTTAGTTTTGGGGACACAGGGGCACGAGCAGTACTTC.

The chain recombines TRBV2 with TRBJ1-2; possible D gene TRBD1, 6 bases. The germline CDR1 and CDR2 sequences are SNHLY and FYNNEI. Trimming removed 3 bases from V and 4 bases from J, with 15 bases in between. This CDR3 has 15 residues. The DNA for the CDR3 is TGTGCCAGCAGTGATAGGGCAGGGGCAATCTATGGCTACACCTTC. Its protein is CASSDRAGAIYGYTF.

The V and J genes are TRBV18 and TRBJ1-1, with D perhaps matching TRBD1 (5 bases). Germline values: CDR1 KGHSH, CDR2 LQKENI. V was clipped by 3 bases and J by 1 base, with 9 bases between them. CDR3 size: 14 residues. The CDR3 nucleotides read TGTGCCAGCTCACCGGGGCGGGAGAACACTGAAGCTTTCTTT. As protein: CASSPGRENTEAFF.

This chain uses TRBV7-2 with TRBJ1-1; D may be TRBD1 (5 bases). The CDR3 runs 16 residues. In germline, CDR1 is SGHTA, CDR2 FQGNSA. Trimming removed 5 bases at V and 1 base at J, with 17 bases between. This CDR3 is CASSGAQLPWNTEAFF. The CDR3 DNA reads TGTGCCAGCAGCGGGGCACAGCTCCCTTGGAACACTGAAGCTTTCTTT. The full variable domain, with the rest looked up from reference TRBV7-2 and TRBJ1-1, is GAGVSQSPSNKVTEKGKDVELRCDPISGHTALYWYRQSLGQGLEFLIYFQGNSAPDKSGLPSDRFSAERTGGSVSTLTIQRTQQEDSAVYLCASSGAQLPWNTEAFFGQGTRLTVV.

The chain links TRBV7-2 to TRBJ1-3, with D perhaps matching TRBD1 (5 bases). V lost 3 bases to trimming and J lost 7 bases, with 10 bases between them. Germline CDR1 is SGHTA and CDR2 is FQGNSA. The CDR3 is 13 amino acids. As DNA, the CDR3 is TGTGCCAGCAGCTTCCAGGGTGCGAACACCATATATTTT. Translating it yields CASSFQGANTIYF.

This clone has just a few counts. The chain combines TRBV5-3 with TRBJ1-5; TRBD1 matches at 9 bases. TRBV5-3 is classed as an ORF, of uncertain function. J lost 6 bases, V lost 3 bases, and 16 bases had no gene match. This CDR3 is 18 amino acids long. The CDR3 spells CARSYGTGFILVGQPQHF. The CDR3 DNA is TGTGCCAGAAGCTACGGGACAGGGTTTATTTTGGTGGGTCAGCCCCAGCATTTT.

The table lists this clone with a few counts. The chain joins TRBV21-1 to TRBJ1-5; whether TRBD1, the table's D call, matches the DNA was not checked. TRBV21-1 is a pseudogene segment. The CDR3 length is 16 residues. The CDR3 spells CASSRNQDSFNQPQHF. The CDR3 nucleotides read TGTGCCAGCAGCCGCAACCAGGACAGCTTCAATCAGCCCCAGCATTTT.

The chain carries TRBV19 and TRBJ2-1, with D maybe TRBD1 (6 bases). V dropped 5 bases and J dropped 0 bases, with 23 bases sitting between them. This CDR3 region has 19 residues. Germline V gene lookup returns CDR1 LNHDA and CDR2 SQIVND (reference sequence). CDR3 region: CASSHWLRQAMSSYNEQFF. In DNA form, the CDR3 reads TGTGCCAGTAGTCACTGGCTCCGACAGGCTATGAGCTCCTACAATGAGCAGTTCTTC.

V gene TRBV18 combines with J gene TRBJ1-5, with 8 positions matching TRBD1. This CDR3 has 14 residues. V lost 2 bases and J lost 10; bases outside the gene matches: 7. Germline CDR1 and CDR2: KGHSH and LQKENI. The CDR3 is CASSPETGDRPQHF. CDR3 nucleotides: TGTGCCAGCTCACCAGAGACAGGGGATCGTCCCCAGCATTTT.

The chain joins TRBV19 to TRBJ1-2, with no clear D. In germline, CDR1 is LNHDA, CDR2 SQIVND (reference sequence). The CDR3 has 14 residues. Trimming pared 5 bases from V and 7 bases from J, leaving 17 bases between. The CDR3 coding sequence is TGTGCCAGTAGTCCCGAGGCGGGAGAATTTGGCTACACCTTC. Amino acid sequence: CASSPEAGEFGYTF.

The genes are TRBV9 and TRBJ2-1, with TRBD2 matching over 9 bases. Trimming at V came to 0 bases and at J to 8 bases, leaving 9 bases not matched to a gene. Looked up from germline, CDR1 is SGDLS and CDR2 is YYNGEE. The CDR3 covers 16 residues. The CDR3 DNA is TGTGCCAGCAGCGTAGGTGGCGGGGGGGCCTTATATGAGCAGTTCTTC. This translates into CASSVGGGGALYEQFF.

This rearrangement joins TRBV7-2 to TRBJ1-5; D perhaps matches TRBD1 (5 bases). Trimming took 8 bases from V and 2 from J, leaving 16 bases between them. The CDR3 has 15 residues. From germline, CDR1 is SGHTA and CDR2 FQGNSA. The CDR3 here is CASSPGGGGNQPQHF. The DNA for the CDR3 is TGTGCCAGCTCCCCCGGCGGGGGAGGCAATCAGCCCCAGCATTTT.

This clone occurred once. V is TRBV5-1 and J is TRBJ2-3, with 10 bases aligning to TRBD1. Looked up from germline, CDR1 is SGHRS and CDR2 is YFSETQ. V shed 4 bases, J shed 3 bases, and the junction held 5 bases outside the gene matches. This CDR3 comprises 15 residues. The DNA for the CDR3 is TGCGCCAGCAGCCCCGGGACAGGGGAGACAGATACGCAGTATTTT. This gives the protein CASSPGTGETDTQYF. Using reference TRBV5-1 and TRBJ2-3 for the parts outside the CDR3, the full variable domain is KAGVTQTPRYLIKTRGQQVTLSCSPISGHRSVSWYQQTPGQGLQFLFEYFSETQRNKGNFPGRFSGRQFSNSRSEMNVSTLELGDSALYLCASSPGTGETDTQYFGPGTRLTVL.

The genes are TRBV30 and TRBJ1-5, with D hard to call. The V end lost 2 bases, the J end lost 0 bases, and 11 bases lay between the germline ends. This CDR3 is built from 15 residues. The germline gives CDR1 GTSNPN, CDR2 SVGIG (reference sequence). CDR3 in amino acids: CAWSSDFNSNQPQHF. The CDR3 bases are TGTGCCTGGAGTTCAGACTTCAATAGCAATCAGCCCCAGCATTTT.

The chain links TRBV7-8 to TRBJ2-2, with a weak D call TRBD1 (5 bases). The germline V gene encodes CDR1 SGHVS and CDR2 FQNEAQ. The CDR3 consists of 14 residues. Trimming pared 2 bases from V and 5 bases from J, leaving 9 bases between. CDR3 bases: TGTGCCAGCAGCTTACAGGGCAGAACCGGGGAGCTGTTTTTT. The encoded protein is CASSLQGRTGELFF.

V usage is TRBV5-1 and J usage is TRBJ2-3; 8 bases are shared with TRBD2. J was trimmed by 2 bases and V by 7 bases; bases with no gene match: 12. In germline, CDR1 is SGHRS, CDR2 YFSETQ. This CDR3 contains 16 residues. The CDR3 sequence is CASATDLAGPTDTQYF. The CDR3 nucleotides read TGCGCCAGCGCCACGGATTTAGCGGGACCCACAGATACGCAGTATTTT.

The chain uses TRBV5-1 and TRBJ2-3, with D maybe TRBD1 (6 bases). This CDR3 is built from 13 residues. With 4 bases removed from V and 4 bases from J, the gap between germline ends came to 10 bases. From germline, CDR1 is SGHRS and CDR2 YFSETQ. The CDR3 DNA sequence: TGCGCCAGCAGCCCCGAGGGGGCAGATACGCAGTATTTT. Amino acid sequence: CASSPEGADTQYF.